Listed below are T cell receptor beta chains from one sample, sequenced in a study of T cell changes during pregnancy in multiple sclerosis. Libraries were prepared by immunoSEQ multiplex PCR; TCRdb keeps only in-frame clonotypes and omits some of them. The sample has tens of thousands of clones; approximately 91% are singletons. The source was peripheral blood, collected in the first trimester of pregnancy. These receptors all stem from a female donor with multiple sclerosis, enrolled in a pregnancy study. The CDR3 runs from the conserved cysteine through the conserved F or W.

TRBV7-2,CASSLTGEETGELFF
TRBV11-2,CASSRDGARLNTEAFF
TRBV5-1,CASSLGTSGTSEQFF
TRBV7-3,CASSSQRDSYEQYF
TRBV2,CASRYTSSSQFF
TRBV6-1,CASSEFGNRVSYEQYF
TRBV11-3,CASSLGGKSTDTQYF
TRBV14,CASSPRLGEYQETQYF
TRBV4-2,CASSQDEWGRGQPQHF
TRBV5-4,CASSLAQGWTEAFF